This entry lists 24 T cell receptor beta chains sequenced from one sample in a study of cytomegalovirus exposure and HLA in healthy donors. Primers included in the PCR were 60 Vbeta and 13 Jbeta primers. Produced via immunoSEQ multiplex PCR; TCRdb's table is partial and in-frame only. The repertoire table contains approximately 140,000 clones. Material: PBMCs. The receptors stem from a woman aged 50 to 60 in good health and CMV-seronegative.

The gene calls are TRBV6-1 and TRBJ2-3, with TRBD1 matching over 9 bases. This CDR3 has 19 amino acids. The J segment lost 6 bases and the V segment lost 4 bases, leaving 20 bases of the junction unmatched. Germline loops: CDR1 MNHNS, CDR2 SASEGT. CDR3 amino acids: CASSAGTGMGTLFMDTQYF. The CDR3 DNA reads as TGTGCCAGCAGTGCCGGGACAGGGATGGGGACTCTTTTCATGGATACGCAGTATTTT.

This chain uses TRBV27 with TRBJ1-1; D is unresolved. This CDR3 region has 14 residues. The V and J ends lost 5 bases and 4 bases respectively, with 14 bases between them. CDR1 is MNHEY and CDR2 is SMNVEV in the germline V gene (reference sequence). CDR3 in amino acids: CASSTRLRGTEAFF. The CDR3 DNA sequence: TGTGCCAGCAGTACTCGCCTACGGGGCACTGAAGCTTTCTTT.

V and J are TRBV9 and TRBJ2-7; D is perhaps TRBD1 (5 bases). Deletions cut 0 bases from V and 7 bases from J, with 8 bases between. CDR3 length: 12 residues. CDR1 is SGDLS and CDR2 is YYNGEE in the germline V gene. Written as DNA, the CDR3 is TGTGCCAGCAGCGTAGAGGGGCGAGAGCAGTACTTC. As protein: CASSVEGREQYF. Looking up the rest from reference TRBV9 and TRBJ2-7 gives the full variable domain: DSGVTQTPKHLITATGQRVTLRCSPRSGDLSVYWYQQSLDQGLQFLIQYYNGEERAKGNILERFSAQQFPDLHSELNLSSLELGDSALYFCASSVEGREQYFGPGTRLTVT.

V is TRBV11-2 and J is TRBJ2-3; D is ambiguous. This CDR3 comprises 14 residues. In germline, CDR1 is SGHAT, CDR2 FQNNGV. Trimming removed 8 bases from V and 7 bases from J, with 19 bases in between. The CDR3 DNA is TGTGCCAGCTGGCTAACTCAGTATGGGCATACGCAGTATTTT. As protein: CASWLTQYGHTQYF.

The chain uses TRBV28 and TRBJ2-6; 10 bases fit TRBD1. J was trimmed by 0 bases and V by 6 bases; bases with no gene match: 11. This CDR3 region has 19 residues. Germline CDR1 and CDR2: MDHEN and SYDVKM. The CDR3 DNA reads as TGTGCCAGCAGCTTCCCCGGGACAGGGGTTATCTCTGGGGCCAACGTCCTGACTTTC. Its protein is CASSFPGTGVISGANVLTF.

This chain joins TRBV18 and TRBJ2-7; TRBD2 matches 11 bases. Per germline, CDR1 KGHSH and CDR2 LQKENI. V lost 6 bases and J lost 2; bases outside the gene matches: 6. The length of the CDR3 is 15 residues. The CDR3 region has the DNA TGTGCCAGCTCTTATACTAGCGGGGGAACCTACGAGCAGTACTTC. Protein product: CASSYTSGGTYEQYF.

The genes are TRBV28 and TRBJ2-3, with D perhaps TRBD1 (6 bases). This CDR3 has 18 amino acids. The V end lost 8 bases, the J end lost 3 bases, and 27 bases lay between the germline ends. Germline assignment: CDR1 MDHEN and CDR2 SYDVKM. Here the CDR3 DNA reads TGTGCCAGCGAAACAGCTTATAACAGGGCGTCTGGTACAGATACGCAGTATTTT. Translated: CASETAYNRASGTDTQYF.

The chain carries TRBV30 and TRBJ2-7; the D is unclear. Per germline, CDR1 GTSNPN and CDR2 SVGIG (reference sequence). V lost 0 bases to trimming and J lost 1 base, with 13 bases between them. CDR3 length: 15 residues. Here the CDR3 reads CAWSVNSWASYEQYF. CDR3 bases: TGTGCCTGGAGTGTAAATTCTTGGGCTTCCTACGAGCAGTACTTC.

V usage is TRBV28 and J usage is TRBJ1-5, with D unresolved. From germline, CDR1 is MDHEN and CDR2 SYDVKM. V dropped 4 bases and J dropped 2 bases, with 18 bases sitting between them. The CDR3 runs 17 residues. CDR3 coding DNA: TGTGCCAGCAGTTCCTACTCAGCGAGGTCCGGCAATCAGCCCCAGCATTTT. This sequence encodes CASSSYSARSGNQPQHF.

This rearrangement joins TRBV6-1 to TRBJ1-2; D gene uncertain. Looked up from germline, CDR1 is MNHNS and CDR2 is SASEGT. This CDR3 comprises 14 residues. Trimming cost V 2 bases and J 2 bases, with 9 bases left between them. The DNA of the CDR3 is TGTGCCAGCAGTGAAATCGACATGAACTATGGCTACACCTTC. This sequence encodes CASSEIDMNYGYTF.

The CDR3 coding sequence is TGCGCCAGCAGCCTAGGACAGGCAGTTGCAACTAATGAAAAACTGTTTTTT. It encodes CASSLGQAVATNEKLFF. The V call is TRBV5-1, the J call TRBJ1-4; 7 bases line up with TRBD1. CDR3 size: 17 residues. V lost 4 bases, J lost 0 bases, and 9 bases stayed unmatched. Germline V gene data show CDR1 as SGHRS and CDR2 as YFSETQ. The variable domain in full, with the rest retrieved from reference TRBV5-1 and TRBJ1-4, is KAGVTQTPRYLIKTRGQQVTLSCSPISGHRSVSWYQQTPGQGLQFLFEYFSETQRNKGNFPGRFSGRQFSNSRSEMNVSTLELGDSALYLCASSLGQAVATNEKLFFGSGTQLSVL.

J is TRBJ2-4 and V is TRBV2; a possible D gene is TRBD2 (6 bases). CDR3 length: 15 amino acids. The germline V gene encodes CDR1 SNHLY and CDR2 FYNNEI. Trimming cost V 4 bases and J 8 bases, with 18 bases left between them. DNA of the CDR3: TGTGCCAGCAGTGCCATAGGCCCCACGGGGGACATTCAGTACTTC. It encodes CASSAIGPTGDIQYF.

The CDR3 loop reads CATSRDQAGARETQYF. CDR3 bases: TGTGCCACCAGCAGAGATCAAGCAGGGGCGAGGGAGACCCAGTACTTC. The rearrangement links TRBV15 to TRBJ2-5; possibly TRBD1 for D (6 bases). V was cut by 0 bases and J by 5 bases, with 16 bases left in between. Germline CDR1 and CDR2: LNHNV and YYDKDF (reference sequence). The CDR3 is 16 amino acids.

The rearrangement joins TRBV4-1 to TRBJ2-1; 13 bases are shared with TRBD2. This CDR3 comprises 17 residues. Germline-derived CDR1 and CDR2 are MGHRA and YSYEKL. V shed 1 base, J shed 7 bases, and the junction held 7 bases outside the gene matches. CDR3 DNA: TGCGCCAGCAGCCAAGCCCTAAGGACTAGCGGGGGTAATGAGCAGTTCTTC. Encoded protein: CASSQALRTSGGNEQFF.

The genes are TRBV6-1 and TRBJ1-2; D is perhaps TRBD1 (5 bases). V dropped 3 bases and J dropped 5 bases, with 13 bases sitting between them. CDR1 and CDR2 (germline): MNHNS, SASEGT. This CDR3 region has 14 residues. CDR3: CASSDDRGRYGYTF. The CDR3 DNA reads TGTGCCAGCAGTGATGACCGGGGGAGGTATGGCTACACCTTC.

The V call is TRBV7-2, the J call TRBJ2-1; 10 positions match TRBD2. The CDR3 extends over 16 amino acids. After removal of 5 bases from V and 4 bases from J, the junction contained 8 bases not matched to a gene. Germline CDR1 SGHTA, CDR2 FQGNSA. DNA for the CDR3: TGTGCCAGCAGCCCAAAGAGCGGGGGGGCTTACAATGAGCAGTTCTTC. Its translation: CASSPKSGGAYNEQFF.

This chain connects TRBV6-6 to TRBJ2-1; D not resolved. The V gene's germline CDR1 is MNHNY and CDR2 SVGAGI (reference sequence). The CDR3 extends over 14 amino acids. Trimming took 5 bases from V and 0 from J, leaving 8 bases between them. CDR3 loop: CASSPGSSYNEQFF. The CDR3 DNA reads TGTGCCAGCAGTCCAGGAAGCTCCTACAATGAGCAGTTCTTC.

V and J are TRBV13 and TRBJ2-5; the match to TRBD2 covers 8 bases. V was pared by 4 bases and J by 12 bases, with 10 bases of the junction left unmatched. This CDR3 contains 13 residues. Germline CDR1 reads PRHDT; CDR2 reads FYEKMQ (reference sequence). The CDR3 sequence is CASSSTSGAPEYF. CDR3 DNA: TGTGCCAGCAGCTCCACTAGCGGAGCCCCAGAGTACTTC. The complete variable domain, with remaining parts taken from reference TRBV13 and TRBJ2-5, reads AAGVIQSPRHLIKEKRETATLKCYPIPRHDTVYWYQQGPGQDPQFLISFYEKMQSDKGSIPDRFSAQQFSDYHSELNMSSLELGDSALYFCASSSTSGAPEYFGPGTRLLVL.

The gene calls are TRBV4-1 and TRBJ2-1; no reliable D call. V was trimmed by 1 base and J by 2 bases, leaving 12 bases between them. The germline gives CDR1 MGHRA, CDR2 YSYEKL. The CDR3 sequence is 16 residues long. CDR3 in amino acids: CASSQGRRYAYNEQFF. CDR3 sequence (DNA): TGCGCCAGCAGCCAAGGTCGCAGGTACGCCTACAATGAGCAGTTCTTC.

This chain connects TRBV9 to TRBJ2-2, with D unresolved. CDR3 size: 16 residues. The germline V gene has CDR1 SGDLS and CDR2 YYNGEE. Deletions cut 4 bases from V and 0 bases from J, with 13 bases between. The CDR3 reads CASSPQNLANTGELFF. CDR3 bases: TGTGCCAGCAGCCCACAGAACTTAGCGAACACCGGGGAGCTGTTTTTT.

The CDR3 DNA reads TGTGCCAGCAGCGAAGCCGGGACAGGGGCCTACGAGCAGTACTTC. Encoded protein: CASSEAGTGAYEQYF. This rearrangement joins TRBV9 to TRBJ2-7; 10 bases align to TRBD1. CDR1 SGDLS and CDR2 YYNGEE come from the germline V gene. Losses at the gene ends were 3 bases for V and 2 bases for J; bases not matched to a gene: 5. The CDR3 runs to 15 residues.

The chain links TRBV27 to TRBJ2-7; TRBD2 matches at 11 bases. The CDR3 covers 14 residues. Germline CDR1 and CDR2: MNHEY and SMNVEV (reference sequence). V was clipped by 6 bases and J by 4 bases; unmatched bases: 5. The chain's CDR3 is CASRLLAGVYEQYF. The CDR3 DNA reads TGTGCCAGCAGGCTACTAGCGGGGGTATACGAGCAGTACTTC.

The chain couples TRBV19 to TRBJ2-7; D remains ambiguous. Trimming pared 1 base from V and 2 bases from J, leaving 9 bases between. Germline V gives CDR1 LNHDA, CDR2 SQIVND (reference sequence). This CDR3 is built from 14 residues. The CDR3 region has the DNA TGTGCCAGTAGTATAGTACTGAGCGCCTACGAGCAGTACTTC. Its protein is CASSIVLSAYEQYF. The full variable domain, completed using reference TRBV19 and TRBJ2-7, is DGGITQSPKYLFRKEGQNVTLSCEQNLNHDAMYWYRQDPGQGLRLIYYSQIVNDFQKGDIAEGYSVSREKKESFPLTVTSAQKNPTAFYLCASSIVLSAYEQYFGPGTRLTVT.

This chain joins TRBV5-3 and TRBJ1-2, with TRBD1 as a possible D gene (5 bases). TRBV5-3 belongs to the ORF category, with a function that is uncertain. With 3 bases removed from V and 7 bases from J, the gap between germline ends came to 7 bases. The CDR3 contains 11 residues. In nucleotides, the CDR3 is TGTGCCAGAAGCTCAGGGTTTGGCTACACCTTC. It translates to CARSSGFGYTF.